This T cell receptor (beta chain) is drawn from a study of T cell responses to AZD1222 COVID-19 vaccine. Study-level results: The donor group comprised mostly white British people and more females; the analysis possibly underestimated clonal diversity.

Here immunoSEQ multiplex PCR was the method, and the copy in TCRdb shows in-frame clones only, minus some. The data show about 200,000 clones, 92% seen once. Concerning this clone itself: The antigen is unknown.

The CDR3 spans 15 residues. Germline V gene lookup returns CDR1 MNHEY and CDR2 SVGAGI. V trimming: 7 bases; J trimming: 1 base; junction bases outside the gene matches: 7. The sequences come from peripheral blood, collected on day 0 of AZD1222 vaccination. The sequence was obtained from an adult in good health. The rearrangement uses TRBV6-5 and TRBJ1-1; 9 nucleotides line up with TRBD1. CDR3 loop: CASKRPGQGNTEAFF. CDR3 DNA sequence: TGTGCCAGCAAGAGACCGGGACAGGGGAACACTGAAGCTTTCTTT.